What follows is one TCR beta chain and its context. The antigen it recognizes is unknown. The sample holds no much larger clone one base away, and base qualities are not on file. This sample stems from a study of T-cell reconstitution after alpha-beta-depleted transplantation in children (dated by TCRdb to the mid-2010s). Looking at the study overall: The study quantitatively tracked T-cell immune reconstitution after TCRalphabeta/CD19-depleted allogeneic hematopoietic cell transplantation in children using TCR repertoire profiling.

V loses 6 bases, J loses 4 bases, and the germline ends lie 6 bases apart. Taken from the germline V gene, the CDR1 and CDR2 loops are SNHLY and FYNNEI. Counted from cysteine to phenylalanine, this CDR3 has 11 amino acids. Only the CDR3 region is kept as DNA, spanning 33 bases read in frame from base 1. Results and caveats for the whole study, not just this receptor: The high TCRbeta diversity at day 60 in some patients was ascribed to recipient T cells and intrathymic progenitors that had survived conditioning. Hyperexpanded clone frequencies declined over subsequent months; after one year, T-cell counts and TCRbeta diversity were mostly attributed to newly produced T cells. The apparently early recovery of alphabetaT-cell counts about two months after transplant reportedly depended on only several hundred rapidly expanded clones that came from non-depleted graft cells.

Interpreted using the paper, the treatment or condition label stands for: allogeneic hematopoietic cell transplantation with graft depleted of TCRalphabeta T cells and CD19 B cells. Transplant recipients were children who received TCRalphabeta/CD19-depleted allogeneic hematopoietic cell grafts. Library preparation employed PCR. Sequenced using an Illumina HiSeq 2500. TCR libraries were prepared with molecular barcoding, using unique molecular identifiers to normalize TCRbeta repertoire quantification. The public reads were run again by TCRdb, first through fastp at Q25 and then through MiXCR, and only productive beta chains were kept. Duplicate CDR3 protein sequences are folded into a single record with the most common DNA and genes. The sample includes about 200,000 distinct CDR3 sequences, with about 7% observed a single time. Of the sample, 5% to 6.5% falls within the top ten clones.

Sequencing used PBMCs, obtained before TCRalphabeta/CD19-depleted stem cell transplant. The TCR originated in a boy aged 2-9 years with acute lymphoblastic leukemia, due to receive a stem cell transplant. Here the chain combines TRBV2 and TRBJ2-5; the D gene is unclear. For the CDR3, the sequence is CASSKRETQYF. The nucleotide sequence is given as TGTGCCAGCAGCAAGCGAGAGACCCAGTACTTC.